One and the same sample provided the 32 T cell receptor beta chains below, sequenced in a study of cytomegalovirus exposure and HLA in healthy donors. PCR employed 60 Vbeta and 13 Jbeta primers. Some clones are missing from TCRdb's copy, which holds only in-frame ones; the method was immunoSEQ multiplex PCR. Here the sample spans some 180,000 clones, about 9% being singletons. The specimen was PBMCs. These TCRs come from a woman aged 25 to 39 in good health and CMV-seropositive.

This chain joins TRBV9 and TRBJ2-5; D possibly corresponds to TRBD1 (5 bases). V lost 0 bases and J 1 base, leaving 10 bases between the germline ends. This CDR3 region has 15 residues. Per germline, CDR1 SGDLS and CDR2 YYNGEE. CDR3 region: CASSVGQRSQETQYF. In nucleotides, the CDR3 is TGTGCCAGCAGCGTAGGACAGCGATCCCAAGAGACCCAGTACTTC.

This clone was counted between two and nine times. The V gene is TRBV10-2, the J gene TRBJ2-2; TRBD2 matches 9 bases. CDR1 WSHSY and CDR2 SAAADI come from the germline V gene. The CDR3 has 18 residues. V lost 4 bases and J lost 4; bases outside the gene matches: 13. The CDR3 loop reads CASSGSISGRGATGELFF. The CDR3 nucleotides are TGCGCCAGCAGTGGGTCGATTAGCGGGAGAGGGGCCACCGGGGAGCTGTTTTTT.

The V and J genes are TRBV6-1 and TRBJ2-5; a weak D match, TRBD2 (5 bases). The V gene lost 1 base and the J gene lost 9 bases, with 12 bases spanning the gap. Looked up from germline, CDR1 is MNHNS and CDR2 is SASEGT. This CDR3 contains 13 residues. CDR3 sequence: CASSEVGSKAQYF. CDR3 nucleotides: TGTGCCAGCAGTGAAGTGGGGAGTAAGGCCCAGTACTTC.

The chain recombines TRBV19 with TRBJ2-7, with D hard to call. Germline V gives CDR1 LNHDA, CDR2 SQIVND (reference sequence). This CDR3 is 14 amino acids long. V dropped 5 bases and J dropped 1 base, with 12 bases sitting between them. The CDR3 loop reads CASSFNLRSYEQYF. In DNA, the CDR3 is TGTGCCAGTAGTTTCAACCTGAGGTCCTACGAGCAGTACTTC.

The table lists this clone with a few counts. J is TRBJ1-2 and V is TRBV29-1, with D perhaps matching TRBD1 (5 bases). V was clipped by 5 bases and J by 3 bases, with 22 bases between them. Germline V CDR1 and CDR2: SQVTM, ANQGSEA. This CDR3 comprises 16 residues. CDR3 region: CSVPRAGGMAHYGYTF. In DNA, the CDR3 is TGCAGCGTTCCCAGGGCCGGGGGGATGGCTCACTATGGCTACACCTTC.

This clone was observed a handful of times. V and J are TRBV29-1 and TRBJ1-3; TRBD1 matches 7 bases. J gave up 10 bases and V 6 bases, and 15 bases lay outside the gene matches. Per germline, CDR1 SQVTM and CDR2 ANQGSEA. CDR3 length equals 14 residues. CDR3 sequence reads: CSVKDRFEGMTIYF. The CDR3 DNA reads TGCAGCGTAAAGGACAGGTTCGAGGGTATGACCATATATTTT.

This clone was picked up a small number of times. The chain is built from TRBV9 and TRBJ1-2; D not certain. Germline V CDR1 and CDR2: SGDLS, YYNGEE. Trimming cost V 3 bases and J 2 bases, with 8 bases left between them. The CDR3 contains 13 residues. The CDR3 sequence: CASSAGENYGYTF. DNA for the CDR3: TGTGCCAGCAGCGCTGGGGAGAACTATGGCTACACCTTC.

This rearrangement joins TRBV21-1 to TRBJ2-4; the table assigns TRBD1, which was not confirmed against the DNA. TRBV21-1 is classified as a pseudogene. The CDR3 contains 19 residues. Here the CDR3 DNA reads TGTGCCAGCAGCAAAGATCACGGACAGGGAAAGATTGCCAAAAACATTCAGTACTTC. Its translation is CASSKDHGQGKIAKNIQYF.

The chain combines TRBV27 with TRBJ1-2; a possible D gene is TRBD1 (5 bases). Germline values: CDR1 MNHEY, CDR2 SMNVEV (reference sequence). V was trimmed by 0 bases and J by 3 bases, leaving 11 bases between them. The CDR3 runs to 15 residues. DNA for the CDR3: TGTGCCAGCAGTTTATCCAACAAAGGGGACTATGGCTACACCTTC. Its translation is CASSLSNKGDYGYTF.

This clone was detected a few times. This chain joins TRBV15 and TRBJ2-1, with TRBD2 matching 7 bases. Germline lookup yields CDR1 LNHNV and CDR2 YYDKDF (reference sequence). There are 15 residues in the CDR3. V was pared by 1 base and J by 1 base, with 1 base of the junction left unmatched. The CDR3 DNA reads TGTGCCACCAGCAGAGTTAGCGGGTCCTACAATGAGCAGTTCTTC. This codes for CATSRVSGSYNEQFF. The full variable domain, completed using reference TRBV15 and TRBJ2-1, is DAMVIQNPRYQVTQFGKPVTLSCSQTLNHNVMYWYQQKSSQAPKLLFHYYDKDFNNEADTPDNFQSRRPNTSFCFLDIRSPGLGDTAMYLCATSRVSGSYNEQFFGPGTRLTVL.

This clone was picked up a small number of times. V is TRBV19 and J is TRBJ1-1; unclear D gene. V was pared by 8 bases and J by 3 bases, with 7 bases between. This CDR3 comprises 11 residues. Germline V gene data show CDR1 as LNHDA and CDR2 as SQIVND (reference sequence). CDR3 DNA sequence: TGTGCCAGTCTCCTCGACACTGAAGCTTTCTTT. It translates to CASLLDTEAFF.

This clone was counted between two and nine times. This chain links TRBV6-6 with TRBJ2-7, with a weak D call TRBD2 (6 bases). Per the germline V gene, CDR1 is MNHNY and CDR2 is SVGAGI (reference sequence). The CDR3 has 13 residues. V lost 2 bases and J 4 bases, leaving 9 bases between the germline ends. The CDR3 coding sequence is TGTGCCAGCAGTTACATCGGGGGTTACGAGCAGTACTTC. Translation gives CASSYIGGYEQYF.

This chain uses TRBV7-2 with TRBJ2-3; 10 nucleotides match TRBD2. Trimming took 2 bases from V and 4 from J; bases not matched to a gene: 3. CDR3 size: 15 residues. Germline-derived CDR1 and CDR2 are SGHTA and FQGNSA. The CDR3: CASSLTSGTADTQYF. CDR3 nucleotide sequence: TGTGCCAGCAGCTTAACTAGCGGGACCGCAGATACGCAGTATTTT.

The chain combines TRBV6-7 with TRBJ2-5; 7 positions match TRBD1. TRBV6-7 is an open reading frame, and its role is uncertain. V dropped 4 bases and J dropped 5; count of bases not matched to a gene: 13. CDR3 length: 16 amino acids. The CDR3 reads CASSSKTGRRIETQYF. The CDR3 nucleotides read TGTGCCAGCAGTTCAAAGACAGGGCGTCGCATTGAGACCCAGTACTTC.

This clone was recorded a few times. V usage is TRBV4-2 and J usage is TRBJ2-1; TRBD2 matches at 8 bases. The length of the CDR3 is 15 residues. Losses at the gene ends were 1 base for V and 8 bases for J; bases not matched to a gene: 7. Germline V gives CDR1 LGHNA, CDR2 YNFKEQ. For the CDR3, the DNA is TGTGCCAGCAGCCAAGCTAGCGGGTTTAGTGATGAGCAGTTCTTC. Translation gives CASSQASGFSDEQFF.

The sample holds a few counts of this clone. V and J are TRBV12-5 and TRBJ1-3; the D is unclear. The CDR3 totals 17 residues. Per germline, CDR1 LGHNT and CDR2 FRNRAP. V lost 0 bases, J lost 6 bases, and 18 bases lay in between. CDR3 sequence reads: CASGLVLLSVTENTIYF. The CDR3 DNA sequence: TGTGCTAGTGGTTTGGTACTCCTATCAGTGACTGAAAACACCATATATTTT.

V and J are TRBV30 and TRBJ2-1; TRBD2 agrees at 12 bases. Unmatched junction bases numbered 10, after V lost 3 bases and J lost 10 bases. Per the germline V gene, CDR1 is GTSNPN and CDR2 is SVGIG (reference sequence). The CDR3 loop spans 15 amino acids. CDR3: CAWRVGRLAGDEQFF. DNA for the CDR3: TGTGCCTGGAGGGTAGGGCGACTAGCGGGAGACGAGCAGTTCTTC.

The V and J genes are TRBV6-5 and TRBJ1-4; 11 nucleotides line up with TRBD1. Trimming cost V 3 bases and J 7 bases; bases outside gene matches: 4. The germline V gene encodes CDR1 MNHEY and CDR2 SVGAGI. The CDR3 spans 15 residues. CDR3 region: CASSYSGQGGEKLFF. The CDR3 DNA is TGTGCCAGCAGTTATTCGGGACAGGGGGGTGAAAAACTGTTTTTT.

This clone came up a few times. V and J are TRBV2 and TRBJ2-1; 8 bases map to TRBD2. Per germline, CDR1 SNHLY and CDR2 FYNNEI. CDR3 length: 17 residues. V shed 6 bases, J shed 5 bases, and the junction held 15 bases outside the gene matches. CDR3 DNA: TGTGCCAGCAGGGGTTCCCCCAGCGGGAGTACCCACAATGAGCAGTTCTTC. Translating it yields CASRGSPSGSTHNEQFF.

The chain links TRBV5-6 to TRBJ1-1; 10 bases align to TRBD1. Germline V gene lookup returns CDR1 SGHDT and CDR2 YYEEEE. The junction had 1 base not matched to a gene; V was cut back by 0 bases and J by 5 bases. The CDR3 sequence is 14 residues long. The CDR3 sequence is CASSLGQGATEAFF. DNA of the CDR3: TGTGCCAGCAGCTTGGGACAGGGGGCGACTGAAGCTTTCTTT.

The rearrangement links TRBV19 to TRBJ2-3, with 13 nucleotides matching TRBD2. Looked up from germline, CDR1 is LNHDA and CDR2 is SQIVND (reference sequence). The CDR3 has 16 amino acids. V was clipped by 6 bases and J by 0 bases; unmatched bases: 3. CDR3: CASSEGLAGSTDTQYF. In DNA form, the CDR3 reads TGTGCCAGTAGCGAGGGACTAGCGGGAAGCACAGATACGCAGTATTTT. Based on the CDR3 plus reference TRBV19 and TRBJ2-3, the full variable domain is DGGITQSPKYLFRKEGQNVTLSCEQNLNHDAMYWYRQDPGQGLRLIYYSQIVNDFQKGDIAEGYSVSREKKESFPLTVTSAQKNPTAFYLCASSEGLAGSTDTQYFGPGTRLTVL.

This clone has only a few counts. The J gene is TRBJ1-2, the V gene TRBV29-1; TRBD1 matches at 8 bases. The CDR3 spans 12 residues. J gave up 3 bases and V 7 bases, and 4 bases lay outside the gene matches. Germline V gives CDR1 SQVTM, CDR2 ANQGSEA. CDR3 nucleotide sequence: TGCAGCGGCTCGGACAGGGACTATGGCTACACCTTC. Its protein is CSGSDRDYGYTF.

In its sample, this clone was seen a few times. The rearrangement joins TRBV5-1 to TRBJ2-3; 8 bases map to TRBD2. The CDR3 consists of 14 residues. CDR1 and CDR2 from the germline V gene are SGHRS and YFSETQ. V dropped 5 bases and J dropped 1; count of bases not matched to a gene: 3. CDR3 loop: CASRLTSGTDTQYF. Here the CDR3 DNA reads TGCGCCAGCAGGCTGACTAGCGGCACAGATACGCAGTATTTT.

The chain combines TRBV19 with TRBJ1-3; 11 bases align to TRBD1. This CDR3 region has 18 residues. Germline CDR1 is LNHDA and CDR2 is SQIVND (reference sequence). V lost 5 bases to trimming and J lost 1 base; unmatched junction nucleotides: 10. CDR3 loop: CASSARDRGIISGNTIYF. For the CDR3, the DNA is TGTGCCAGTAGTGCCCGGGACAGGGGGATTATTTCTGGAAACACCATATATTTT.

This clone was counted a single time. J is TRBJ2-1 and V is TRBV5-1; TRBD2 agrees at 7 bases. This CDR3 has 15 residues. With 0 bases clipped from V and 8 bases from J, the junction kept 8 bases outside the gene matches. Germline CDR1 SGHRS, CDR2 YFSETQ. CDR3 amino acids: CASSLEGTGGDEQFF. In DNA form, the CDR3 reads TGCGCCAGCAGCTTGGAGGGCACGGGGGGTGATGAGCAGTTCTTC.

The table lists this clone with a few counts. This chain uses TRBV5-4 with TRBJ2-7; D remains unclear. The V gene lost 1 base and the J gene lost 2 bases, with 10 bases spanning the gap. The CDR3 is 14 residues long. In germline, CDR1 is SGHNT, CDR2 YYREEE (reference sequence). Here the CDR3 reads CASSLQVPPYEQYF. The CDR3, as DNA: TGTGCCAGCAGCTTGCAGGTCCCGCCCTACGAGCAGTACTTC.

The chain couples TRBV5-1 to TRBJ2-3; 7 bases are a match to TRBD1. Germline trimming cut 4 bases from V and 1 base from J; bases unmatched to any gene: 3. The CDR3 runs to 14 residues. CDR1 SGHRS and CDR2 YFSETQ come from the germline V gene. CDR3 protein: CASSLGTGTDTQYF. In DNA form, the CDR3 reads TGCGCCAGCAGCCTCGGGACAGGCACAGATACGCAGTATTTT.

For this clone: Other DNA sequences in this sample translate to the same CDR3. The chain joins TRBV5-6 to TRBJ2-1; D is ambiguous. CDR3 length: 15 residues. Germline V gene sequence: CDR1 SGHDT, CDR2 YYEEEE. Deletions cut 0 bases from V and 0 bases from J, with 7 bases between. The CDR3: CASSLGASSYNEQFF. The CDR3 DNA reads TGTGCCAGCAGCTTGGGGGCCAGCTCCTACAATGAGCAGTTCTTC.

This clone came up a few times. The V call is TRBV29-1, the J call TRBJ2-5; D not resolved. The J call may be faulty, since TRBJ2-7 better matches the DNA end. The CDR3 loop spans 12 amino acids. The V gene's germline CDR1 is SQVTM and CDR2 ANQGSEA. The CDR3 spells CSVDSVPYEQYF. DNA for the CDR3: TGCAGCGTTGATTCGGTCCCCTACGAGCAGTACTTC.

The gene calls are TRBV7-2 and TRBJ1-2, with TRBD1 matching 7 bases. In germline, CDR1 is SGHTA, CDR2 FQGNSA. V dropped 6 bases and J dropped 4; count of bases not matched to a gene: 8. This CDR3 contains 14 residues. The CDR3 sequence is CASSSRTGSYGYTF. As DNA, the CDR3 is TGTGCCAGCAGTTCCCGGACAGGCAGCTATGGCTACACCTTC.

The rearrangement uses TRBV5-4 and TRBJ2-5, with D perhaps matching TRBD2 (5 bases). Trimming left V 5 bases short and J 1 base short, with 12 bases between. This CDR3 is 14 amino acids long. Germline V gene data show CDR1 as SGHNT and CDR2 as YYREEE (reference sequence). CDR3 sequence (DNA): TGTGCCAGCAGTGGAGGCACTACCCAAGAGACCCAGTACTTC. Protein sequence: CASSGGTTQETQYF.

The chain carries TRBV5-1 and TRBJ2-3, with 9 bases matching TRBD2. The CDR3 consists of 16 residues. V lost 1 base to trimming and J lost 4 bases; unmatched junction nucleotides: 7. Germline CDR1 reads SGHRS; CDR2 reads YFSETQ. DNA of the CDR3: TGCGCCAGCAGCTTGACGATAGCGGGAGACGCAGATACGCAGTATTTT. Translation gives CASSLTIAGDADTQYF.